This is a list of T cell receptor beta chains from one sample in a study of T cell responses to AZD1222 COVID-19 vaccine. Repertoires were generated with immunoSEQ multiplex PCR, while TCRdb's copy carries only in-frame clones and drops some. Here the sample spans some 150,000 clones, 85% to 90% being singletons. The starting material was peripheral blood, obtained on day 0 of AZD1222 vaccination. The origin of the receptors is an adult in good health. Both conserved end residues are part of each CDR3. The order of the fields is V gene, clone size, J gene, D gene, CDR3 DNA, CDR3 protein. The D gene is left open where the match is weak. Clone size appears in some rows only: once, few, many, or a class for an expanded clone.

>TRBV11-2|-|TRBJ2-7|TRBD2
TGTGCCAGCAGCTTGGTCTACGGGGGGTCTGTCGAGCAGTACTTC
CASSLVYGGSVEQYF
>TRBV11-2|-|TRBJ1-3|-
TGTGCCAGCAGCTTAAGATTTCTTAACTCGGGCATATATTTT
CASSLRFLNSGIYF
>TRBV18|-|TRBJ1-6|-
TGTGCCAGCTCACCAACAGGGAATTCACCCCTCCACTTT
CASSPTGNSPLHF
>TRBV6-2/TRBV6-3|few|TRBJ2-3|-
TGTGCCAGCAGTTACCAAAAAGGGACAGATACGCAGTATTTT
CASSYQKGTDTQYF
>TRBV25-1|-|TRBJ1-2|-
TGTGCCAGCAGCGACAGACTTGCTAACTATGGCTACACCTTC
CASSDRLANYGYTF
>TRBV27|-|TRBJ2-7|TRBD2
TGTGCCAGCAGTTTATCGGGGGGACTAGCGGGGTCCTACGAGCAGTACTTC
CASSLSGGLAGSYEQYF
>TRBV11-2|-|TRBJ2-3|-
TGTGCCAGCAGCTTAGTAGTGACAGATACGCAGTATTTT
CASSLVVTDTQYF
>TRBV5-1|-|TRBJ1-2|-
TGCGCCAGCACTCTATCTGGGCAAGCTTCGGGTGGCTACACCTTC
CASTLSGQASGGYTF
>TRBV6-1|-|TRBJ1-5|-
TGTGCCAGCAGTGAATCCGCTGGCGGGCCCCAGCATTTT
CASSESAGGPQHF
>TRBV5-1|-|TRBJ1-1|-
TGCGCCAGCAGTTGGAGGGGGGGCGATGTTGACACTGAAGCTTTCTTT
CASSWRGGDVDTEAFF
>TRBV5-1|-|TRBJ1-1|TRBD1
TGCGCCAGCAGCTTAGGGACAGGGATTACGAACACTGAAGCTTTCTTT
CASSLGTGITNTEAFF
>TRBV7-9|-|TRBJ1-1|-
TGTGCCAGCAGCCCCCCGGCAGGCGGGGGCACTGAAGCTTTCTTT
CASSPPAGGGTEAFF
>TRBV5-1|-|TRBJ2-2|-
TGCGCCAGCCTAAGGGTCCCCGGGGGCACCGGGGAGCTGTTTTTT
CASLRVPGGTGELFF
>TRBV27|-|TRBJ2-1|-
TGTGCCAGCAGTTTATCCACCAGCTACAATGAGCAGTTCTTC
CASSLSTSYNEQFF
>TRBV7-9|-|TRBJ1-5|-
TGTGCCAGCAGCTTGAGGGTTAGAGGCCAGCCCCAGCATTTT
CASSLRVRGQPQHF
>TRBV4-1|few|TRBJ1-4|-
TGCGCCAGCAGCCAGTTCATCCAAGGGTCTAATGAAAAACTGTTTTTT
CASSQFIQGSNEKLFF
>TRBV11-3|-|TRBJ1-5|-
TGTGCCAGCGGATCTCCTTGGAGGGAAGGCAATCAGCCCCAGCATTTT
CASGSPWREGNQPQHF
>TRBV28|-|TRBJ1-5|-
TGTGCCAGCAGTTTACGCGGAAATAAAAATCAGCCCCAGCATTTT
CASSLRGNKNQPQHF
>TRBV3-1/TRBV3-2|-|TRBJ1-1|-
TGTGCCAGCAGCCCTTGGTCCCCCACTGAAGCTTTCTTT
CASSPWSPTEAFF
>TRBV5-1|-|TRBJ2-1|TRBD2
TGCGCCAGCAGCTCGGGACTAGCGGGAGGTACGGAGCAGTTCTTC
CASSSGLAGGTEQFF
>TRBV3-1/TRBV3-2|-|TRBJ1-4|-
TGTGCCAGCAGCCAACATGAAAAACTGTTTTTT
CASSQHEKLFF
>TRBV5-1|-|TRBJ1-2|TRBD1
TGCGCCAGCAGCGAGGGACAGGGGGTCCTATGGCTAGGCACCTTC
CASSEGQGVLWLGTF
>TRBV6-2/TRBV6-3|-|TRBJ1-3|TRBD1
TGTGCCAGCAGCTGGACAGGCGGAAACACCATATATTTT
CASSWTGGNTIYF
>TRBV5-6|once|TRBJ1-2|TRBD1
TGTGCCAGCAGCGGACAGGGATCTTTCGGTGGCTACACCTTC
CASSGQGSFGGYTF
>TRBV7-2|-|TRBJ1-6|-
TGTGCCAGCAGCTCCTCCGGGACACCAGGCATCTCACCCCTCCACTTT
CASSSSGTPGISPLHF
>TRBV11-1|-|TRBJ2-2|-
TGTGCCAGCAGCCCGCGGGTGGGGAAGTACACCGGGGAGCTGTTTTTT
CASSPRVGKYTGELFF
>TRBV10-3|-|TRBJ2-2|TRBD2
TGTGCCATCAGTGTGGGCGGGAGCGGTACCGGGGAGCTGTTTTTT
CAISVGGSGTGELFF
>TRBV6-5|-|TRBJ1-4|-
TGTGCCAGCAGGGGAGGGGTCGGTGAAAAACTGTTTTTT
CASRGGVGEKLFF
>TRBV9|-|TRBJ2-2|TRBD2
TGTGCCAGCAGCTTCATAGCGGGATTCCCCGGGGAGCTGTTTTTT
CASSFIAGFPGELFF
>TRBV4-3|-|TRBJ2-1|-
TGCGCCAGCAGCACCAATTTGGTGGGCAATGAGCAGTTCTTC
CASSTNLVGNEQFF
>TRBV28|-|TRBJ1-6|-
TGTGCCAGCAGCCCTTATGCCCTTTCACCCCTCCACTTT
CASSPYALSPLHF
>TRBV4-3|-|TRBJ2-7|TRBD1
TGCGCCAGCAGCCAAGACCGGGACAGCTCCTACGAGCAGTACTTC
CASSQDRDSSYEQYF
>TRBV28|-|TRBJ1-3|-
TGTGCCAGCAGTTTGGGGACGGGCTCTGGAAACACCATATATTTT
CASSLGTGSGNTIYF
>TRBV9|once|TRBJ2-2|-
TGTGCCAGCAGCTTCTATGGGGGGGCGGACGGGGAGCTGTTTTTT
CASSFYGGADGELFF
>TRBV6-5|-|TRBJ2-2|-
TGTGCCAGCAGTTACGTCAGAAACACCGGGGAGCTGTTTTTT
CASSYVRNTGELFF
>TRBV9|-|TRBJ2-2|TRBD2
TGTGCCAGCAGCGTAGAGATCGTCGGGGGGGCGAACGGGGAGCTGTTTTTT
CASSVEIVGGANGELFF
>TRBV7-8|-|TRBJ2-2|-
TGTGCCAGCAGCTTAGGGAACTCCGGGGAGCTGTTTTTT
CASSLGNSGELFF
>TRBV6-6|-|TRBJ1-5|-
TGTGCCAGCAGAAACACCGGTACAGGCAATCAGCCCCAGCATTTT
CASRNTGTGNQPQHF
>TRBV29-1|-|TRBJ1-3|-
TGCAGCGTTCGGGACGGAAAGACCTCTGGAAACACCATATATTTT
CSVRDGKTSGNTIYF
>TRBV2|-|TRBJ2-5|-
TGTGCCAGCAGTCTTCGGTCGACAGACCAAGAGACCCAGTACTTC
CASSLRSTDQETQYF
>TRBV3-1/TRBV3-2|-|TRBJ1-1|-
TGTGCCAGCAGCCAAAAGGGATCGAACACTGAAGCTTTCTTT
CASSQKGSNTEAFF
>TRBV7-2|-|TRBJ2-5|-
TGTGCCAGCAGCCCAACCCCGCACTTC
CASSPTPHF
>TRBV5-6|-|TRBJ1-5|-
TGTGCCAGCAGCTTCGGGGGCCTTAGCAATCAGCCCCAGCATTTT
CASSFGGLSNQPQHF
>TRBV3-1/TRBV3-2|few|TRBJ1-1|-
TGTGCCAGCAGCCACTCGGACAGAAAGAACACTGAAGCTTTCTTT
CASSHSDRKNTEAFF
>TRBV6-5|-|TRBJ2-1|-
TGTGCCAGCATGGAAACTTACAATGAGCAGTTCTTC
CASMETYNEQFF
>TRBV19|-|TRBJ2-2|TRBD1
TGTGCCAGTAGTATTCCACAGGGGGCGAGCACCGGGGAGCTGTTTTTT
CASSIPQGASTGELFF
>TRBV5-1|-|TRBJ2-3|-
TGCGCCAGCAGTACGGGGGGCACAGATACGCAGTATTTT
CASSTGGTDTQYF
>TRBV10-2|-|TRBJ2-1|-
TGCGCCAGCAGAATGGACTACAATGAGCAGTTCTTC
CASRMDYNEQFF
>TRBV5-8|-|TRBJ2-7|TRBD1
TGTGCCAGCAGCTTGGACCCCGGGACAGGTAACTCCTACGAGCAGTACTTC
CASSLDPGTGNSYEQYF
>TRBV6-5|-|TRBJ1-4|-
TGTGCCAGCAGGACTTCAGGGCGGGAAAAACTGTTTTTT
CASRTSGREKLFF
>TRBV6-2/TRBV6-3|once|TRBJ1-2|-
TGTGCCAGCAGTTACTCGGGACCGAGATATGGCTACACCTTC
CASSYSGPRYGYTF
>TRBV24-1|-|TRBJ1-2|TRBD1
TGTGCCACCAGTGATGCTAGGACAGGGGATAACTATGGCTACACCTTC
CATSDARTGDNYGYTF
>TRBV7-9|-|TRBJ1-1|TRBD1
TGTGCCAGCAGCTCCGGACAGGGTAGAACTTTCTTT
CASSSGQGRTFF
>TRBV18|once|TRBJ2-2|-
TGTGCCAGCTCACCATTCCCGAACACCGGGGAGCTGTTTTTT
CASSPFPNTGELFF